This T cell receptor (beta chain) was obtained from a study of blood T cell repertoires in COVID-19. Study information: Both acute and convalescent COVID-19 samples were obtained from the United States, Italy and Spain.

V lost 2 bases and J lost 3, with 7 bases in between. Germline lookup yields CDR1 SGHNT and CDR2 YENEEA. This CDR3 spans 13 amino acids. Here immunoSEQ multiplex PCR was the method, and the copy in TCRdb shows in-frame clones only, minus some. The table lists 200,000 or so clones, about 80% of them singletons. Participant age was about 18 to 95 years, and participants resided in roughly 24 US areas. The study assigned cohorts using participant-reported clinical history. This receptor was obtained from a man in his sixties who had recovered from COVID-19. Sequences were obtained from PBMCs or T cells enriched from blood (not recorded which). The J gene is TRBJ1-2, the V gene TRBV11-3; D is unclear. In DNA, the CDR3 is TGTGCCAGCAGCTTAAGCGAGGACTATGGCTACACCTTC. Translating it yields CASSLSEDYGYTF. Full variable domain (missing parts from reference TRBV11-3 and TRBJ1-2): EAGVVQSPRYKIIEKKQPVAFWCNPISGHNTLYWYLQNLGQGPELLIRYENEEAVDDSQLPKDRFSAERLKGVDSTLKIQPAELGDSAVYLCASSLSEDYGYTFGSGTRLTVV.